This is a list of T cell receptor beta chains from one sample in a study of T cells in tuberculosis. Data came from immunoSEQ multiplex PCR; TCRdb stores just in-frame clones and leaves some out. The sample shows about 43,000 clones, about 96% of them seen only once. The sample was PBMCs. These receptors originate from a donor aged 5 to 30 with latent tuberculosis or without tuberculosis infection. CDR3s leave out the opening cysteine and the closing phenylalanine or tryptophan.

>TRBV7-6|TRBJ1-4
ASSSGLSLGEGEKLF
>TRBV4-3|TRBJ1-1
ASSQHLDRANTEAF
>TRBV11-2|TRBJ1-2
ASSLRMGGLEGYT
>TRBV7-2|TRBJ2-7
ASSPAYEQY
>TRBV30|TRBJ2-1
AWSVPGGASVDEQF
>TRBV2|TRBJ2-7
ASSESFGDRGLGEQY
>TRBV4-1|TRBJ2-7
ASSQLGGEQY
>TRBV2|TRBJ1-2
ASSADRLST
>TRBV28|TRBJ1-2
ASSFSLTIGGRANYGYT
>TRBV4-1|TRBJ1-5
ASSQAEIQPQH
>TRBV7-8|TRBJ2-5
ASRAPGQGSAQY
>TRBV6-5|TRBJ1-3
ASSYSTGIAGNTIY
>TRBV28|TRBJ2-2
ASSLWGGNTGELF
>TRBV7-9|TRBJ1-1
ASRPDQTGGWTEAF
>TRBV28|TRBJ1-2
ASSLRTGNGYT
>TRBV11-2|TRBJ1-4
ASSLDLQGRDTGKLF
>TRBV2|TRBJ1-1
ASIREENTEAF
>TRBV6-1|TRBJ2-5
ASSEAGGGSQETQY
>TRBV19|TRBJ1-1
ASSPKPVSNTEAF
>TRBV30|TRBJ1-5
AWSTGTGGNNQPQH
>TRBV5-6|TRBJ2-3
ASSPTEGGAGVDTQY
>TRBV5-4|TRBJ1-1
ASSSREGGTEAF
>TRBV5-1|TRBJ2-1
ASSSQSFKGGTYNEQF
>TRBV4-2|TRBJ1-1
ASSQLPGQGTTEAF
>TRBV7-2|TRBJ1-2
ASSYRGGEGTSYGYT
>TRBV13|TRBJ1-1
ASSLRGETEAF
>TRBV9|TRBJ2-6
ASSVEGRGALT
>TRBV9|TRBJ2-1
ASSASGSKQF
>TRBV4-3|TRBJ2-1
ASSQDTGRASYNEQF
>TRBV7-8|TRBJ2-6
ASSLDRLPGANVLT
>TRBV5-1|TRBJ1-1
ASSSPGQGGTEAF
>TRBV25-1|TRBJ2-7
ASSESVRVGGTTYEQY
>TRBV15|TRBJ1-6
ATSRVGSFTNSPLH
>TRBV6-1|TRBJ1-2
ASTMTGIGTYGYT
>TRBV28|TRBJ2-2
ASSLKRTSGKNGELF
>TRBV7-9|TRBJ2-3
ASSSPRVASTDTQY
>TRBV7-2|TRBJ2-1
ASSLARRRGGNNEQF
>TRBV25-1|TRBJ1-4
ASISSSTNEKLF
>TRBV13|TRBJ2-7
ASAFPRQGAPYEQY
>TRBV9|TRBJ1-4
ASSVGAYQNEKLF
>TRBV9|TRBJ1-1
ASSVGEGGKNTEAF